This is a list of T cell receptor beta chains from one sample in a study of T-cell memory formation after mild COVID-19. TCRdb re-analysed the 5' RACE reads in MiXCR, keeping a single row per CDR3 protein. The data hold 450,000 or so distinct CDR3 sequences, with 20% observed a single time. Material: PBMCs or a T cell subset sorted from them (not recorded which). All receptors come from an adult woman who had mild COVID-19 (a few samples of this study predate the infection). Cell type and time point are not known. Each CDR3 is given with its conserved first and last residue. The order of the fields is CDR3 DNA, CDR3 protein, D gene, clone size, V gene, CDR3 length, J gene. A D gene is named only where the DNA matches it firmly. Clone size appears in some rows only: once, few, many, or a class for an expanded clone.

CDR3 DNA: TGTGCCAGCAGTTACACTAGGACGGGGAACACTGAAGCTTTCTTT; CDR3 protein: CASSYTRTGNTEAFF; D gene: -; clone size: few; V gene: TRBV6-5; CDR3 length: 15; J gene: TRBJ1-1
CDR3 DNA: TGCAGTGCTAGAGTGGCCGGCAGGGGCCGGAGGTTCAACAATGAGCAGTTCTTC; CDR3 protein: CSARVAGRGRRFNNEQFF; D gene: -; clone size: -; V gene: TRBV20-1; CDR3 length: 18; J gene: TRBJ2-1
CDR3 DNA: TGTGCCAGCAGCTTCGGACTAGCGGGTCGCAGCTCCTACAATGAGCAGTTCTTC; CDR3 protein: CASSFGLAGRSSYNEQFF; D gene: TRBD2; clone size: -; V gene: TRBV7-8; CDR3 length: 18; J gene: TRBJ2-1
CDR3 DNA: TGTGCCAGCCGGGGACAGGGAAGAACCTACGAGCAGTACTTC; CDR3 protein: CASRGQGRTYEQYF; D gene: TRBD1; clone size: -; V gene: TRBV3-1; CDR3 length: 14; J gene: TRBJ2-7
CDR3 DNA: TGTGCCAGCAGCCAAGATACAGGTGAGCAGTTCTTC; CDR3 protein: CASSQDTGEQFF; D gene: -; clone size: few; V gene: TRBV4-2; CDR3 length: 12; J gene: TRBJ2-1
CDR3 DNA: TGCGCCAGCAGCAACCGGACAGATCACGGGGAGCTGTTTTTT; CDR3 protein: CASSNRTDHGELFF; D gene: -; clone size: once; V gene: TRBV5-1; CDR3 length: 14; J gene: TRBJ2-2
CDR3 DNA: TGTGCCAGCAGTCCCCTAGGGGCCCAGAGCACTGAAGCTTTCTTT; CDR3 protein: CASSPLGAQSTEAFF; D gene: -; clone size: -; V gene: TRBV12-3/TRBV12-4; CDR3 length: 15; J gene: TRBJ1-1
CDR3 DNA: TGTGCCAGCAGGGAAAAGTGGGAACAGAACACTGAAGCTTTCTTT; CDR3 protein: CASREKWEQNTEAFF; D gene: -; clone size: -; V gene: TRBV7-9; CDR3 length: 15; J gene: TRBJ1-1
CDR3 DNA: TGTGCCAGCAGTTTAGGTACCGCAGGGGTCAATCAGCCCCAGCATTTT; CDR3 protein: CASSLGTAGVNQPQHF; D gene: -; clone size: many; V gene: TRBV12-3/TRBV12-4; CDR3 length: 16; J gene: TRBJ1-5
CDR3 DNA: TGTGCCGAGGAGGGGCAGGTAATGAACACTGAAGCTTTCTTT; CDR3 protein: CAEEGQVMNTEAFF; D gene: -; clone size: -; V gene: TRBV7-9; CDR3 length: 14; J gene: TRBJ1-1
CDR3 DNA: TGCGCCAGCAGCTTGGACAGGGTGAATGAAAAACTGTTTTTT; CDR3 protein: CASSLDRVNEKLFF; D gene: -; clone size: -; V gene: TRBV5-1; CDR3 length: 14; J gene: TRBJ1-4
CDR3 DNA: TGTGCCAGCAGCCAAGATCAGGGGGGACACCTAACCCCCGGCGGCTACACCTTC; CDR3 protein: CASSQDQGGHLTPGGYTF; D gene: TRBD1; clone size: -; V gene: TRBV4-2; CDR3 length: 18; J gene: TRBJ1-2
CDR3 DNA: TGTGCCAGCAGTTACTCGATGCAGTCTGGGGCCAACGTCCTGACTTTC; CDR3 protein: CASSYSMQSGANVLTF; D gene: -; clone size: few; V gene: TRBV6-5; CDR3 length: 16; J gene: TRBJ2-6
CDR3 DNA: TGTGCCAGCAGTTTGAGGCAGGGGGCTTCAGCAACTAATGAAAAACTGTTTTTT; CDR3 protein: CASSLRQGASATNEKLFF; D gene: TRBD1; clone size: -; V gene: TRBV12-3/TRBV12-4; CDR3 length: 18; J gene: TRBJ1-4
CDR3 DNA: TGTGCCACCAGCAGAGAGGCCAGAAAAGCCTATGGCTACACCTTC; CDR3 protein: CATSREARKAYGYTF; D gene: -; clone size: -; V gene: TRBV15; CDR3 length: 15; J gene: TRBJ1-2
CDR3 DNA: TGTGCCAGCAGCTTAGGAGGCTTTCAGAAGACCCAGTACTTC; CDR3 protein: CASSLGGFQKTQYF; D gene: -; clone size: many; V gene: TRBV7-2; CDR3 length: 14; J gene: TRBJ2-5
CDR3 DNA: TGCAGCGTTGAGGGATTCGGGACAGGGGTTGATGGCTACACCTTC; CDR3 protein: CSVEGFGTGVDGYTF; D gene: TRBD1; clone size: few; V gene: TRBV29-1; CDR3 length: 15; J gene: TRBJ1-2
CDR3 DNA: TGTGCCTGGAGTTCTGGACTAGCGGGAGGCAATGAGCAGTTCTTC; CDR3 protein: CAWSSGLAGGNEQFF; D gene: TRBD2; clone size: -; V gene: TRBV30; CDR3 length: 15; J gene: TRBJ2-1
CDR3 DNA: TGTGCCACCAGTGATTTTGGAGAATACAATGAGCAGTTCTTC; CDR3 protein: CATSDFGEYNEQFF; D gene: -; clone size: few; V gene: TRBV24-1; CDR3 length: 14; J gene: TRBJ2-1
CDR3 DNA: TGTGCCACCAGCGGACGGAGCAATCAGCCCCAGCATTTT; CDR3 protein: CATSGRSNQPQHF; D gene: -; clone size: -; V gene: TRBV24-1; CDR3 length: 13; J gene: TRBJ1-5
CDR3 DNA: TGCAGCGTGGAAGAAAAACTGTTTTTT; CDR3 protein: CSVEEKLFF; D gene: -; clone size: -; V gene: TRBV29-1; CDR3 length: 9; J gene: TRBJ1-4
CDR3 DNA: TGCGCCAGCAGCCATGACCGACTAGCGGGGGGCTACGAGCAGTACTTC; CDR3 protein: CASSHDRLAGGYEQYF; D gene: TRBD2; clone size: -; V gene: TRBV4-1; CDR3 length: 16; J gene: TRBJ2-7
CDR3 DNA: TGTGCCAGTAGTGAAGAGACAGGGACCGGGGAGCTGTTTTTT; CDR3 protein: CASSEETGTGELFF; D gene: TRBD1; clone size: once; V gene: TRBV19; CDR3 length: 14; J gene: TRBJ2-2
CDR3 DNA: TGTGCCAGCAATTTAGACGGTAACACCGGGGAGCTGTTTTTT; CDR3 protein: CASNLDGNTGELFF; D gene: -; clone size: few; V gene: TRBV12-3/TRBV12-4; CDR3 length: 14; J gene: TRBJ2-2
CDR3 DNA: TGTGCCAGCAGCCCATTAACAGGATTAGACTACAATGAGCAGTTCTTC; CDR3 protein: CASSPLTGLDYNEQFF; D gene: -; clone size: few; V gene: TRBV7-9; CDR3 length: 16; J gene: TRBJ2-1
CDR3 DNA: TGTGCCATCAGTGGAGGAGGAATCGACGAGCAGTACTTC; CDR3 protein: CAISGGGIDEQYF; D gene: -; clone size: -; V gene: TRBV10-3; CDR3 length: 13; J gene: TRBJ2-7
CDR3 DNA: TGCGCCAGCAGCCTACCGGACACGTTCACAGATACGCAGTATTTT; CDR3 protein: CASSLPDTFTDTQYF; D gene: -; clone size: -; V gene: TRBV5-1; CDR3 length: 15; J gene: TRBJ2-3
CDR3 DNA: TGTGCCAGCAGCTCATATGGCAATGAGCAGTTCTTC; CDR3 protein: CASSSYGNEQFF; D gene: -; clone size: -; V gene: TRBV11-3; CDR3 length: 12; J gene: TRBJ2-1
CDR3 DNA: TGTGCCAGCAATCCGGGACTAGGAGTTGAGCAGTTCTTC; CDR3 protein: CASNPGLGVEQFF; D gene: TRBD2; clone size: -; V gene: TRBV12-3/TRBV12-4; CDR3 length: 13; J gene: TRBJ2-1
CDR3 DNA: TGCAGTGCTAGAGAATATCCCAAGGGGACTAGCGACCAAGAGACCCAGTACTTC; CDR3 protein: CSAREYPKGTSDQETQYF; D gene: TRBD2; clone size: -; V gene: TRBV20-1; CDR3 length: 18; J gene: TRBJ2-5
CDR3 DNA: TGTGCCAGCAGCTTCGCGGGACAGTATGAAAAACTGTTTTTT; CDR3 protein: CASSFAGQYEKLFF; D gene: TRBD1; clone size: few; V gene: TRBV7-9; CDR3 length: 14; J gene: TRBJ1-4
CDR3 DNA: TGTGCCAGCAGCCAAGACGGGGCCCCCTTCTCCTACAATGAGCAGTTCTTC; CDR3 protein: CASSQDGAPFSYNEQFF; D gene: -; clone size: -; V gene: TRBV4-2; CDR3 length: 17; J gene: TRBJ2-1
CDR3 DNA: TGTGCCAGCAGCCCCTCGCGGGGGAAGGGTTATGAGCAGTTCTTC; CDR3 protein: CASSPSRGKGYEQFF; D gene: TRBD2; clone size: few; V gene: TRBV7-9; CDR3 length: 15; J gene: TRBJ2-1
CDR3 DNA: TGTGCCAGCAGCCTCCGACAGGGGAACACCGGGGAGCTGTTTTTT; CDR3 protein: CASSLRQGNTGELFF; D gene: TRBD1; clone size: many; V gene: TRBV12-3/TRBV12-4; CDR3 length: 15; J gene: TRBJ2-2
CDR3 DNA: -; CDR3 protein: CATKTEWGTGIGGLNF; D gene: -; clone size: -; V gene: TRBV19; CDR3 length: 16; J gene: TRBJ2-1
CDR3 DNA: TGTGCCAGCAGGCTTACCGGGACGGAGCAAGCTTTCTTT; CDR3 protein: CASRLTGTEQAFF; D gene: -; clone size: -; V gene: TRBV6-2/TRBV6-3; CDR3 length: 13; J gene: TRBJ1-1
CDR3 DNA: TGTGCCAGCAGCTTGGAACAGGGGGGTGCTTTCTTT; CDR3 protein: CASSLEQGGAFF; D gene: TRBD1; clone size: few; V gene: TRBV7-9; CDR3 length: 12; J gene: TRBJ1-1
CDR3 DNA: TGTGCCAGCAGCTCGGTAGCGGGAGGGGCCTACAATGAGCAGTTCTTC; CDR3 protein: CASSSVAGGAYNEQFF; D gene: TRBD2; clone size: -; V gene: TRBV7-3; CDR3 length: 16; J gene: TRBJ2-1
CDR3 DNA: TGTGCCAGCAGTGACGGACAGGGGTATGAAGCTTTCTTT; CDR3 protein: CASSDGQGYEAFF; D gene: TRBD1; clone size: few; V gene: TRBV3-1; CDR3 length: 13; J gene: TRBJ1-1
CDR3 DNA: TGCGCCAGCAGCTTGGCCTCAACTAATGAAAAACTGTTTTTT; CDR3 protein: CASSLASTNEKLFF; D gene: -; clone size: many; V gene: TRBV5-1; CDR3 length: 14; J gene: TRBJ1-4
CDR3 DNA: TGTGCCAGCAGCTCCAGCTTCCACGAGCAGTACTTC; CDR3 protein: CASSSSFHEQYF; D gene: -; clone size: few; V gene: TRBV7-8; CDR3 length: 12; J gene: TRBJ2-7
CDR3 DNA: TGCAGTGCTACACAGGGGCGTGGCTACACCTTC; CDR3 protein: CSATQGRGYTF; D gene: TRBD1; clone size: -; V gene: TRBV20-1; CDR3 length: 11; J gene: TRBJ1-2
CDR3 DNA: TGTGCCAGCAGTCCGGGACAGACATTAACTAATGAAAAACTGTTTTTT; CDR3 protein: CASSPGQTLTNEKLFF; D gene: TRBD1; clone size: many; V gene: TRBV27; CDR3 length: 16; J gene: TRBJ1-4
CDR3 DNA: TGCAGCGTTGACAGCGGGAGTCGAGAGACCCAGTACTTC; CDR3 protein: CSVDSGSRETQYF; D gene: TRBD2; clone size: few; V gene: TRBV29-1; CDR3 length: 13; J gene: TRBJ2-5
CDR3 DNA: TGCAGTGCTAGAGATAGGCGGACAGGGGTTTCAGGCTATGGCTACACCTTC; CDR3 protein: CSARDRRTGVSGYGYTF; D gene: TRBD1; clone size: -; V gene: TRBV20-1; CDR3 length: 17; J gene: TRBJ1-2
CDR3 DNA: TGCGCCAGCACCAACAGCCAGGGGGGGATCTCCTACAATGAGCAGTTCTTC; CDR3 protein: CASTNSQGGISYNEQFF; D gene: -; clone size: -; V gene: TRBV5-1; CDR3 length: 17; J gene: TRBJ2-1